This TCR beta chain was recovered during a study of T cells after posttransplantation cyclophosphamide. CDR1 is SNHLY and CDR2 is FYNNEI in the germline V gene. The CDR3 length is 14 residues. V lost 6 bases and J lost 8, with 17 bases in between. This clone was counted at least ten times. TCRdb's copy holds only in-frame clones and misses some; the assay was immunoSEQ multiplex PCR. The sample presents about 24,000 clones, none singletons. The rearrangement joins TRBV2 to TRBJ2-4; D is possibly TRBD1 (6 bases). The sequencing input was PBMCs. The receptor comes from a woman in her sixties or seventies in good health, CMV-negative, and a related stem cell transplant donor. Written as DNA, the CDR3 is TGTGCCAGCAGGGAGACAGGAGTTGGTGACATTCAGTACTTC. Translated: CASRETGVGDIQYF.